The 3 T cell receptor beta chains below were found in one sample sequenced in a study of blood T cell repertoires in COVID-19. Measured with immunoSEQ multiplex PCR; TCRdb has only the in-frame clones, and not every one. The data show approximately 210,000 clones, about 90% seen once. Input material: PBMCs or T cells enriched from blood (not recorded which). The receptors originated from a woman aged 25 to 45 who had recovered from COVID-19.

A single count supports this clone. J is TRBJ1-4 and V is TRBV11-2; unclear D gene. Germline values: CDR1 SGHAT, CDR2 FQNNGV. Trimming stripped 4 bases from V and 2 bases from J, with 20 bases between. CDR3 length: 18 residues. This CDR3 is CASSSKGGPRWTNEKLFF. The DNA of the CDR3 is TGTGCCAGCAGCTCCAAGGGAGGCCCTAGATGGACTAATGAAAAACTGTTTTTT.

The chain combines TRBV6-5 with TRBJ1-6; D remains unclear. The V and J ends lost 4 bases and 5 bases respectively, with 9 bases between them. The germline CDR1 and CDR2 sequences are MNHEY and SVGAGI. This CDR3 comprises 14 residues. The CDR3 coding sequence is TGTGCCAGCAGTTTGAGAACTGATAATTCACCCCTCCACTTT. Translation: CASSLRTDNSPLHF.

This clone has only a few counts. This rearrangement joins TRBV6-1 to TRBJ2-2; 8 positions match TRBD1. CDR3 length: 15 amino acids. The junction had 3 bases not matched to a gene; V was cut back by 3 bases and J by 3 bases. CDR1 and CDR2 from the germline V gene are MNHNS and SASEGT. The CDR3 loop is CASSETTGDTGELFF. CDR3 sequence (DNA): TGTGCCAGCAGTGAGACGACAGGGGACACCGGGGAGCTGTTTTTT.